The 11 T cell receptor beta chains in this list originate from one sample, sequenced in a study of T cells expressing NK-cell markers. TCRdb reprocessed the 5' RACE reads and stores each CDR3 protein as one record, lacking DNA. The listing contains some 450,000 distinct CDR3 sequences. Sequences were obtained from blood T cells: a sorted CD56 or NKG2C T cell subset, CD4+ or CD8+ T cells, or bulk PBMC T cells (not recorded which). The source of these receptors is a woman aged 18 to 69 in good health.

The chain recombines TRBV6-2 or TRBV6-3 with TRBJ2-7. This CDR3 has 15 amino acids. Germline lookup yields CDR1 MNHEY and CDR2 SVGEGT. CDR3: CASSYVQKFLYEQYF.

V usage is TRBV5-1 and J usage is TRBJ2-1. The CDR3 consists of 15 residues. Germline CDR1 reads SGHRS; CDR2 reads YFSETQ. CDR3 in amino acids: CASSLTSVEYNEQFF.

This chain uses TRBV3-1 with TRBJ2-7; TCRdb indicates TRBD1, and absent DNA this call remains unverified. Per the germline V gene, CDR1 is LGHDT and CDR2 is YNNKEL (reference sequence). This CDR3 has 12 amino acids. CDR3 residues: CASSQTGNGQYF.

The gene calls are TRBV18 and TRBJ2-5. Germline V gene sequence: CDR1 KGHSH, CDR2 LQKENI. The CDR3 extends over 15 amino acids. The CDR3 loop is CASSPFRTDQETQYF.

The rearrangement joins TRBV29-1 to TRBJ2-2. The CDR3 loop spans 12 amino acids. The V gene's germline CDR1 is SQVTM and CDR2 ANQGSEA. CDR3 region: CSVVGGDGELFF.

The CDR3 loop reads CASSQGQGATEAFF. The chain couples TRBV4-3 to TRBJ1-1; TCRdb calls TRBD1, which cannot be checked without DNA. The germline gives CDR1 LGHNA, CDR2 YSLEER. The CDR3 consists of 14 residues.

The chain has TRBV12-3 or TRBV12-4 and TRBJ2-5; TCRdb indicates TRBD2, and absent DNA this call remains unverified. This CDR3 has 14 amino acids. The CDR3 is CASSFRREGETQYF.

The V gene is TRBV12-3 or TRBV12-4, the J gene TRBJ2-5; lacking DNA, the TRBD1 call made by TCRdb goes unchecked. This CDR3 is built from 15 residues. The CDR3 sequence: CASRETGTAKETQYF.

This chain links TRBV20-1 with TRBJ1-4; the TCRdb call, TRBD1, lacks DNA for checking. This CDR3 has 18 residues. Germline-derived CDR1 and CDR2 are DFQATT and SNEGSKA (reference sequence). The chain's CDR3 is CSALKQGALYSANEKLFF.

This chain joins TRBV12-5 and TRBJ2-2; the D call of TRBD1 rests on TCRdb alone, since no DNA is present to check it. Germline CDR1 LGHNT, CDR2 FRNRAP. The CDR3 is 17 residues long. The CDR3 loop is CASGLGYGTGDTGELFF. The variable domain in full, completed from reference TRBV12-5 and TRBJ2-2, reads DARVTQTPRHKVTEMGQEVTMRCQPILGHNTVFWYRQTMMQGLELLAYFRNRAPLDDSGMPKDRFSAEMPDATLATLKIQPSEPRDSAVYFCASGLGYGTGDTGELFFGEGSRLTVL.

The chain has TRBV3-1 and TRBJ2-5; the D gene TCRdb calls, TRBD2, cannot be checked with no DNA. Germline V gene sequence: CDR1 LGHDT, CDR2 YNNKEL (reference sequence). The CDR3 has 18 amino acids. The CDR3 protein is CASSQGARLAGDQETQYF.